This T cell receptor beta chain was captured by sequencing in a study of blood T cell repertoires in COVID-19. This CDR3 has 12 amino acids. The V gene's germline CDR1 is SQVTM and CDR2 ANQGSEA. Trimming took off 1 base at V and 0 bases at J, with 4 bases between the two ends. The repertoire was sequenced with immunoSEQ multiplex PCR; TCRdb's copy has only in-frame clones and lacks some. The repertoire consists of roughly 150,000 clones, with 83% occurring once and the leading ten covering roughly 1.9%. The chain links TRBV29-1 to TRBJ2-7; D not certain. The source of this sequence is a woman of 80 years or more with acute or convalescent COVID-19. Sequences were obtained from peripheral blood. The CDR3, as DNA: TGCAGCGTTGAAGTGAGCTCCTACGAGCAGTACTTC. Its translation: CSVEVSSYEQYF.